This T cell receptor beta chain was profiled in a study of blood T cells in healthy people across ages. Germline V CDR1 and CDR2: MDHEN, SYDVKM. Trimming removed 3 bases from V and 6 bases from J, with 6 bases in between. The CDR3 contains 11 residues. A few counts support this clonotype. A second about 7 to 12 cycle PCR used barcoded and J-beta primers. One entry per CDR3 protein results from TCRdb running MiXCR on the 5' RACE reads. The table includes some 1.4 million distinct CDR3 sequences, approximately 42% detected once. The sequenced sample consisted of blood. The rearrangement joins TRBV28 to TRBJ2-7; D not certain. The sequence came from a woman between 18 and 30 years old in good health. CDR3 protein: CASSFDTEQYF. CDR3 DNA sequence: TGTGCCAGCAGTTTCGATACCGAGCAGTACTTC. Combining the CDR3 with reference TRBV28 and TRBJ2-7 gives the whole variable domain DVKVTQSSRYLVKRTGEKVFLECVQDMDHENMFWYRQDPGLGLRLIYFSYDVKMKEKGDIPEGYSVSREKKERFSLILESASTNQTSMYLCASSFDTEQYFGPGTRLTVT.